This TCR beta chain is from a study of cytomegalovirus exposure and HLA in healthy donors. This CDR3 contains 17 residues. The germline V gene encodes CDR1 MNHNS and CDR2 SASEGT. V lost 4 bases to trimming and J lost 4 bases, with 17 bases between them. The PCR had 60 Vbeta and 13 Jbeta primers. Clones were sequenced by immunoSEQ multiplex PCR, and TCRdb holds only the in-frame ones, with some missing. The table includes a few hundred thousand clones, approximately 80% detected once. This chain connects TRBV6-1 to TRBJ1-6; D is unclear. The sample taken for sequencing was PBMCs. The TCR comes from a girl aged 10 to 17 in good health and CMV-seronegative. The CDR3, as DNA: TGTGCCAGCAGTGTGTCTAGAACCGAGGGTTATAATTCACCCCTCCACTTT. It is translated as CASSVSRTEGYNSPLHF.